This T cell receptor beta chain is drawn from a study of T-cell reconstitution after alpha-beta-depleted transplantation in children. With V trimmed by 6 bases and J by 7 bases, 21 bases remained unmatched. Germline loops: CDR1 MNHEY, CDR2 SMNVEV (reference sequence). The CDR3 length is 18 residues. A library of TCRbeta sequences, prepared with unique molecular identifiers, was generated. TCRdb used MiXCR to reprocess the PCR reads, holding one entry per CDR3 protein. The sample lists about 240,000 distinct CDR3 sequences, around 11% seen once, with roughly 2.6% in the top ten. This clonotype was recorded at least ten times.

The sample here was PBMCs from the stem cell graft donor, taken from the stem cell graft. The chain uses TRBV27 and TRBJ2-1; 7 positions agree with TRBD1. The TCR was taken from a human donor who donated a stem cell graft to a child with acute lymphoblastic leukemia. CDR3: CASSLIGAGAGGLNEQFF. The DNA of the CDR3 is TGTGCCAGCAGCCTTATCGGGGCGGGCGCAGGGGGTTTAAATGAGCAGTTCTTC.